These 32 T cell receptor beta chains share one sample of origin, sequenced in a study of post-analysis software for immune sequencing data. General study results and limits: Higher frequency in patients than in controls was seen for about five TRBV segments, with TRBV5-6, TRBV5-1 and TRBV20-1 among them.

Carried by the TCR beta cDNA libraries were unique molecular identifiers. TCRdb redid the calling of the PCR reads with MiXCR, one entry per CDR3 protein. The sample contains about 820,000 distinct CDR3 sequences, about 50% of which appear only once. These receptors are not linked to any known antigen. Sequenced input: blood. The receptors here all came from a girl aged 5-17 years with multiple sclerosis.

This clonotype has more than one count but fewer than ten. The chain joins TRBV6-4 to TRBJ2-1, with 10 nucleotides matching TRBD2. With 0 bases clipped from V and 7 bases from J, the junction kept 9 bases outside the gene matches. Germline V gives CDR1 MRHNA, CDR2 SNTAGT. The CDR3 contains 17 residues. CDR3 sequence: CASSDSTAGGDMNEQFF. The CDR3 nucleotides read TGTGCCAGCAGTGACTCGACAGCGGGGGGGGATATGAATGAGCAGTTCTTC.

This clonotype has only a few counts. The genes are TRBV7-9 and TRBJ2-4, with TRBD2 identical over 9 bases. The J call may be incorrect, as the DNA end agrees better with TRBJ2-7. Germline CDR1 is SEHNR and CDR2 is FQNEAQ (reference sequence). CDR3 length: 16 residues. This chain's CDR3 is CASSSLSGSVSYEQYF. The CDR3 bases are TGTGCCAGCAGCTCCCTTAGCGGGAGTGTTTCCTACGAGCAGTACTTC.

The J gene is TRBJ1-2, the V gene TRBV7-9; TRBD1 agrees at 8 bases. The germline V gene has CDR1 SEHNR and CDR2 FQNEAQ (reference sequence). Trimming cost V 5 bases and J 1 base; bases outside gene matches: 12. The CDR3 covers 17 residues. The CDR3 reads CASSGGGQETFNYGYTF. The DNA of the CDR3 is TGTGCCAGCAGCGGGGGGGGACAGGAGACCTTTAACTATGGCTACACCTTC.

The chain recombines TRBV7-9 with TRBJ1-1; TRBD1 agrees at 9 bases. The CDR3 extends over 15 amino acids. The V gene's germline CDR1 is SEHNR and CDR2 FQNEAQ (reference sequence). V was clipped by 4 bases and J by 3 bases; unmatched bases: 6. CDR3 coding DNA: TGTGCCAGCAGCTCCCCGGGGGACAGGGACACTGAAGCTTTCTTT. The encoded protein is CASSSPGDRDTEAFF.

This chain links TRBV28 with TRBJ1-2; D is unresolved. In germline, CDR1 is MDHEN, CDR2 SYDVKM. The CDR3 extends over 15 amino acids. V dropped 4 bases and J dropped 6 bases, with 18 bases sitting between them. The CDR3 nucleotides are TGTGCCAGCAGTTCCGTGGAACGGGCCTTGCATGGCTACACCTTC. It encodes CASSSVERALHGYTF.

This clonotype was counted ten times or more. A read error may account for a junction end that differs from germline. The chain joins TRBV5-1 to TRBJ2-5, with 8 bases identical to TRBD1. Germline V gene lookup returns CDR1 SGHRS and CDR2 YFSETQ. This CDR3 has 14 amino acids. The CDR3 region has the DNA TGTGCCAGCAGCCCTACAGGGGGCCAAGAGACCCAGTACTTC. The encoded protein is CASSPTGGQETQYF.

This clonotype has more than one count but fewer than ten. CDR3 residues: CSVEGWNTGELFF. Here the CDR3 DNA reads TGCAGCGTTGAAGGGTGGAACACCGGGGAGCTGTTTTTT. This chain links TRBV29-1 with TRBJ2-2; D is unclear. This CDR3 has 13 amino acids. CDR1 SQVTM and CDR2 ANQGSEA come from the germline V gene. V was shortened by 1 base and J by 1 base, with 4 bases between the two germline ends.

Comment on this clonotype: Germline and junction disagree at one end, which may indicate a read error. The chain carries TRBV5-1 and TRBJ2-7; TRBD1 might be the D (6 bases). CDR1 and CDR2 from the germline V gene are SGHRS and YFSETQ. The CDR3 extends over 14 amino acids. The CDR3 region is CAGSFWTDSYEQYF. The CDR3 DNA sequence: TGCGCCGGCAGCTTCTGGACAGATTCCTACGAGCAGTACTTC.

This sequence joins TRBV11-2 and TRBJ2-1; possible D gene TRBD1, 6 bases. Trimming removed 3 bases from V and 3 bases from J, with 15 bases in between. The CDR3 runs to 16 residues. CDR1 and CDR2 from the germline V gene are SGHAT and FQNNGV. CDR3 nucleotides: TGTGCCAGCAGCTTCCGGGCAGGGGTAGTCTACAATGAGCAGTTCTTC. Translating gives CASSFRAGVVYNEQFF.

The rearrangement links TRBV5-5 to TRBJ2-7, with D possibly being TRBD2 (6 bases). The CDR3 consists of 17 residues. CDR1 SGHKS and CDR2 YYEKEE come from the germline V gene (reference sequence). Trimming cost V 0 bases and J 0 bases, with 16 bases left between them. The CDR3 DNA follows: TGTGCCAGCAGCTTGGAAGGCGGGGCGTTAACCTCCTACGAGCAGTACTTC. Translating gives CASSLEGGALTSYEQYF.

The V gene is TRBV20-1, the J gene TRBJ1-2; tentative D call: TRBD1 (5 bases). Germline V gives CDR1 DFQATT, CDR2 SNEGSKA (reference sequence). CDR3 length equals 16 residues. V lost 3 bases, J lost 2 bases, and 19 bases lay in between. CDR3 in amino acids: CSASLPGPGRNYGYTF. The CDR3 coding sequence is TGCAGTGCTAGCCTTCCGGGCCCAGGGAGAAACTATGGCTACACCTTC.

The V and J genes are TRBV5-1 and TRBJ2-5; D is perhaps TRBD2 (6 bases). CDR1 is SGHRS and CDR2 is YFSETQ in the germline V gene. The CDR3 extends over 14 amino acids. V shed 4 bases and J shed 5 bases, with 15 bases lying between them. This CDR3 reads CASSVDYNGETQYF. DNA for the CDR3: TGCGCCAGCAGCGTGGACTATAACGGGGAGACCCAGTACTTC.

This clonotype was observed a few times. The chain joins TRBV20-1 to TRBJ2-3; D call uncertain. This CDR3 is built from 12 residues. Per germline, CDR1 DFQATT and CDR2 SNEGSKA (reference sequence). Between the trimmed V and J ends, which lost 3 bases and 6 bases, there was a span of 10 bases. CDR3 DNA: TGCAGTGCTAGTCGAGATTTGGATACGCAGTATTTT. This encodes CSASRDLDTQYF.

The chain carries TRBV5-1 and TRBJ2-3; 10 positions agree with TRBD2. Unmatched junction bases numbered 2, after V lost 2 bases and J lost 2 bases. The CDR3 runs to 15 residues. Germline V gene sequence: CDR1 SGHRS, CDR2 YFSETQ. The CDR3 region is CASSFSGRNTDTQYF. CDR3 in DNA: TGCGCCAGCAGCTTTAGCGGGAGGAACACAGATACGCAGTATTTT.

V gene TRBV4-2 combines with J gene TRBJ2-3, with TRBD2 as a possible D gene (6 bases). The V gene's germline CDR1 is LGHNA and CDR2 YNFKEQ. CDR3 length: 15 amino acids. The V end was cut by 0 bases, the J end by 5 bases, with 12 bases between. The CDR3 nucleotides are TGTGCCAGCAGCCAAGAGAGGGCGGGAAGAGATACGCAGTATTTT. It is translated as CASSQERAGRDTQYF.

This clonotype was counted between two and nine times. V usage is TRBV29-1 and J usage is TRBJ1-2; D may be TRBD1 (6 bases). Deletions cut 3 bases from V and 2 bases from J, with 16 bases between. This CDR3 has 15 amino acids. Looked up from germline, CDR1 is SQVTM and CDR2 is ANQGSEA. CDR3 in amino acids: CSVDVLGTRNYGYTF. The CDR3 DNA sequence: TGCAGCGTTGATGTACTTGGGACACGGAACTATGGCTACACCTTC.

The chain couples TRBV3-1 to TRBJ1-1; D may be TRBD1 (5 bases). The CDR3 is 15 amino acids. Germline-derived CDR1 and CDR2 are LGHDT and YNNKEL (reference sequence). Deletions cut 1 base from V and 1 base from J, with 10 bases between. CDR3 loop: CASSQGTGGNTEAFF. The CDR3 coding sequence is TGTGCCAGCAGCCAAGGTACAGGTGGGAACACTGAAGCTTTCTTT.

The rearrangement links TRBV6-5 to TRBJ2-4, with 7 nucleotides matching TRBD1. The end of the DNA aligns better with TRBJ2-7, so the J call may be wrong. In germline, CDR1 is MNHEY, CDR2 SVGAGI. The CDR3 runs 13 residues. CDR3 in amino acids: CASLGQVGYEQYF. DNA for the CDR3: TGTGCCAGCCTTGGACAGGTCGGCTACGAGCAGTACTTC.

The CDR3 DNA reads TGTGCCAGCAGTGATCGGGCAGGAGGAGTGGCAGATACGCAGTATTTT. Residues: CASSDRAGGVADTQYF. This chain uses TRBV6-1 with TRBJ2-3; maybe TRBD2 (5 bases). Germline lookup yields CDR1 MNHNS and CDR2 SASEGT. Deletions cut 3 bases from V and 4 bases from J, with 17 bases between. This CDR3 has 16 amino acids.

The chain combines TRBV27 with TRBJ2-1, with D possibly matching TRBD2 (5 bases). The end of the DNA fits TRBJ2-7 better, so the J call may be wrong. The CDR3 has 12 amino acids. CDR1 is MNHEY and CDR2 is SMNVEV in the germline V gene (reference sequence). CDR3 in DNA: TGTGCCAGCAGTACCCGGGGCTACGAGCAGTACTTC. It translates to CASSTRGYEQYF.

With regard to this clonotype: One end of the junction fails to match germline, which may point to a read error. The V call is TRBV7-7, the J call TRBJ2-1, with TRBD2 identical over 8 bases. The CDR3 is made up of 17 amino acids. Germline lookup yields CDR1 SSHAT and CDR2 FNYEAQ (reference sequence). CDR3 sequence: CASSPLGSGTSYNEQFF. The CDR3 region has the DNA TGTGCTAGCAGCCCCCTGGGTAGCGGGACGTCCTACAATGAGCAGTTCTTC.

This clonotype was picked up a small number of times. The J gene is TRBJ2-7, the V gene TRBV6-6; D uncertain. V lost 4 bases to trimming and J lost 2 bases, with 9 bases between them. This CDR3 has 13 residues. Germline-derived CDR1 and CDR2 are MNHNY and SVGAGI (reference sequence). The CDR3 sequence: CASSSQDTYEQYF. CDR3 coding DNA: TGTGCCAGCAGTTCGCAGGATACCTACGAGCAGTACTTC.

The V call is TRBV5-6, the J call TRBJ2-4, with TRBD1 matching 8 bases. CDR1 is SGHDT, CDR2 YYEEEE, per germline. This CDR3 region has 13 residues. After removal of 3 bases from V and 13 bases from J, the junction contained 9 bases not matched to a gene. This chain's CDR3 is CASSWSGGYGQYF. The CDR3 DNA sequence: TGTGCCAGCAGCTGGTCAGGGGGCTACGGGCAGTACTTC.

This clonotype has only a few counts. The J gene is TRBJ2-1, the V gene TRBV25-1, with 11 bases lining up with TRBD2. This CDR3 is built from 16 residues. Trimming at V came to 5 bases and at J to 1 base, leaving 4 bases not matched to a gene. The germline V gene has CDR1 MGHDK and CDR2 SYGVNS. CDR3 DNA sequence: TGTGCCAGCAGTATTCTAGCGGGAGGTTCCTACAATGAGCAGTTCTTC. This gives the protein CASSILAGGSYNEQFF.

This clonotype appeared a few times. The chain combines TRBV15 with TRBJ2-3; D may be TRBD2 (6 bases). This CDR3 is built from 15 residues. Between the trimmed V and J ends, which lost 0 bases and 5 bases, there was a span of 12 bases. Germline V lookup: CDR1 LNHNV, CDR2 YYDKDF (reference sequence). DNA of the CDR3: TGTGCCACCAGCAGAGATGGGGGGAAGGGAGATACGCAGTATTTT. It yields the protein CATSRDGGKGDTQYF.

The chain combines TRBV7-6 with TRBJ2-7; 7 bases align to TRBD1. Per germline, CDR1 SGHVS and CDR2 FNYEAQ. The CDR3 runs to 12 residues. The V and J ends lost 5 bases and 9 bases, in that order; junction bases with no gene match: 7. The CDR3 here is CASSPLGGAQYF. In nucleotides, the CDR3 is TGTGCCAGCAGCCCCCTAGGGGGCGCGCAGTACTTC.

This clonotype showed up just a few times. CDR3 DNA sequence: TGTGCCAGCAGCGCTAGCGGGAGGTTGTCGGATGAGCAGTTCTTC. Translated, it gives CASSASGRLSDEQFF. The J gene is TRBJ2-1, the V gene TRBV9, with 11 nucleotides matching TRBD2. V was pared by 3 bases and J by 8 bases, with 7 bases of the junction left unmatched. The CDR3 covers 15 residues. The germline V gene encodes CDR1 SGDLS and CDR2 YYNGEE.

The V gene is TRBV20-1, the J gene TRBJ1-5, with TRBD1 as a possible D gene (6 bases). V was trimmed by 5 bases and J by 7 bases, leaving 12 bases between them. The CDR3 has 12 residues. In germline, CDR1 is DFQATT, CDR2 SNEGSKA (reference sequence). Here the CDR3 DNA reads TGCAGTGCTGGAGGGGGGAGGCAGCCCCAGCATTTT. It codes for CSAGGGRQPQHF.

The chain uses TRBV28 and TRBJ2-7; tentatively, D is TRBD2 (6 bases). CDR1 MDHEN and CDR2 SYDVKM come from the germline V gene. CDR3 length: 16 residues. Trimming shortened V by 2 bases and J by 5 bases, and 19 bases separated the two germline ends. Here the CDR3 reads CASSLTPRLIADEQYF. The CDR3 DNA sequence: TGTGCCAGCAGTTTAACCCCTCGGTTGATAGCGGACGAGCAGTACTTC.

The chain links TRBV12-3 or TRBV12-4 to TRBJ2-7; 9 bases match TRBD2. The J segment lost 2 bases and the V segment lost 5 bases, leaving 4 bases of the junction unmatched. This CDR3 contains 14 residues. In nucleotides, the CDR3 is TGTGCCAGCAGTATTAGCGGGGGACCCTACGAGCAGTACTTC. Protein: CASSISGGPYEQYF.

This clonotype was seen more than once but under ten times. CDR3 in amino acids: CASSLGGGLYNEQFF. CDR3 in DNA: TGCGCCAGCAGCTTGGGGGGGGGCTTATACAATGAGCAGTTCTTC. V is TRBV5-1 and J is TRBJ2-1; D possibly corresponds to TRBD2 (7 bases). The CDR3 extends over 15 amino acids. V dropped 0 bases and J dropped 4 bases, with 11 bases sitting between them. Germline V gene sequence: CDR1 SGHRS, CDR2 YFSETQ.

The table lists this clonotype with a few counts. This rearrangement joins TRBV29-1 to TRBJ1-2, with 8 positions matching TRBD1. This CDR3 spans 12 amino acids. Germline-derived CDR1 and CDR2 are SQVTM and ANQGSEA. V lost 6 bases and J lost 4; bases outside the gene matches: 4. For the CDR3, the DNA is TGCAGCGTCGGACAGGGTTCCTATGGCTACACCTTC. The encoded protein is CSVGQGSYGYTF.